This T cell receptor beta chain was observed in a study of cytomegalovirus exposure and HLA in healthy donors. Across the study: Within an early data release were 85 million or so unique TCRs drawn from HLA-typed donors.

The germline V gene encodes CDR1 SEHNR and CDR2 FQNEAQ (reference sequence). V was pared by 6 bases and J by 7 bases, with 8 bases of the junction left unmatched. The CDR3 spans 15 residues. PCR involved 60 Vbeta and 13 Jbeta primers. Method: immunoSEQ multiplex PCR; TCRdb's copy keeps in-frame clones and lacks some. The sample contains fewer than 200,000 clones, around 79% of which appear only once. About this clone: The antigen is not known.

General study findings and limits: As confirmed in vitro, a few CMV-associated chains were specific for CMV antigens. Researchers catalogued approximately 160 TCR beta chains as cytomegalovirus-associated.

The rearrangement links TRBV7-9 to TRBJ2-1; 11 bases are shared with TRBD2. The sequenced sample was PBMCs. The receptor comes from a woman aged 50 to 65 in good health and CMV-seronegative. CDR3: CASRDASGGNNEQFF. The CDR3 DNA sequence: TGTGCCAGCAGAGACGCTAGCGGGGGGAATAATGAGCAGTTCTTC.